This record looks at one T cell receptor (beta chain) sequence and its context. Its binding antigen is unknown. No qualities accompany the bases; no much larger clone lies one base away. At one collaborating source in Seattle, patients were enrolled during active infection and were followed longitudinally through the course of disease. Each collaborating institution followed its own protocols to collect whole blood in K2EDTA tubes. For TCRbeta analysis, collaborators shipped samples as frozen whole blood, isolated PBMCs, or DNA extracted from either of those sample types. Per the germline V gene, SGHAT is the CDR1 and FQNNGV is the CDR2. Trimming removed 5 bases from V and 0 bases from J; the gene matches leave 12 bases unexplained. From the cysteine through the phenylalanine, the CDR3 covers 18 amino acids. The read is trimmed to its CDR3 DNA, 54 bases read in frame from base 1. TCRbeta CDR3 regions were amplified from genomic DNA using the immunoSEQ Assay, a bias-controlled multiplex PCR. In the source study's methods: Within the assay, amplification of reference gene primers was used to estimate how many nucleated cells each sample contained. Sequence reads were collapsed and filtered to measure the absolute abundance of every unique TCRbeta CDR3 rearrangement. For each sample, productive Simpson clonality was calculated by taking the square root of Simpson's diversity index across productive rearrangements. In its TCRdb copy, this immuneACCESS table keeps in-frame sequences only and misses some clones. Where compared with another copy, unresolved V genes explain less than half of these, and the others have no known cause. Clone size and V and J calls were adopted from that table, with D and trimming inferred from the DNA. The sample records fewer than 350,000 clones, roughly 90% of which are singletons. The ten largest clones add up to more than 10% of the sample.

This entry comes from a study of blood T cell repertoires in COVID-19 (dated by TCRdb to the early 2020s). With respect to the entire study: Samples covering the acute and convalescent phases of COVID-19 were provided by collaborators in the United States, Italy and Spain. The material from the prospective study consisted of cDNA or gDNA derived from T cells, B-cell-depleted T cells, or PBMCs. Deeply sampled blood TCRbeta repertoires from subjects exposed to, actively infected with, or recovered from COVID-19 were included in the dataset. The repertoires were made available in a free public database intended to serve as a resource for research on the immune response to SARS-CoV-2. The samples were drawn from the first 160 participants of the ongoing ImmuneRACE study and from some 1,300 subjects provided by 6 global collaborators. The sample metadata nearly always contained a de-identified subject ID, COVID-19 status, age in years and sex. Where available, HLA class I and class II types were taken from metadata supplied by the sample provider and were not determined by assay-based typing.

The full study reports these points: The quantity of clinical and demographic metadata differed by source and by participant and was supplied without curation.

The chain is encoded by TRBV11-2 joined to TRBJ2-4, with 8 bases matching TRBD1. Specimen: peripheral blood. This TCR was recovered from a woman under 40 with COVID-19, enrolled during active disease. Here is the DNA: TGTGCCAGCAGCACCCGTATGACAGGGGAGCTAGCCAAAAACATTCAGTACTTC. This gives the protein CASSTRMTGELAKNIQYF.